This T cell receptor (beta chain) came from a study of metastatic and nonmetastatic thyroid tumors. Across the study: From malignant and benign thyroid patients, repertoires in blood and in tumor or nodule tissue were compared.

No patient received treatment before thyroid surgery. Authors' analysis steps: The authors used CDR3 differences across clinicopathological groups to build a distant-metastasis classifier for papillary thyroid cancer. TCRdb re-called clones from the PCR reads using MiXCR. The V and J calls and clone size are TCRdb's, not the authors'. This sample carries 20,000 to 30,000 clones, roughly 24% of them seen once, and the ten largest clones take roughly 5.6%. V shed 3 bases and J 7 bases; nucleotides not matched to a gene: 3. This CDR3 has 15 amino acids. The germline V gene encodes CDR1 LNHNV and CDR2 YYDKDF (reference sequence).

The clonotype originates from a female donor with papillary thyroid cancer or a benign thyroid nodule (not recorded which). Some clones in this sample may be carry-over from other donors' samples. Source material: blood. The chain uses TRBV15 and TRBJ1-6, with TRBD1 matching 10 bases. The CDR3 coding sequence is TGTGCCACCAGCAGCCGGGACAGGGGCAATTCACCCCTCCACTTT. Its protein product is CATSSRDRGNSPLHF. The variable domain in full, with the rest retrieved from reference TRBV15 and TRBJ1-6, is DAMVIQNPRYQVTQFGKPVTLSCSQTLNHNVMYWYQQKSSQAPKLLFHYYDKDFNNEADTPDNFQSRRPNTSFCFLDIRSPGLGDTAMYLCATSSRDRGNSPLHFGNGTRLTVT.